This is a list of T cell receptor beta chains from one sample in a study of blood T cell repertoires in COVID-19. Sequencing used immunoSEQ multiplex PCR; TCRdb keeps in-frame clones, though not all of them. The sample includes about 410,000 clones, about nine tenths of them seen just once. The sample taken for sequencing was peripheral blood. The source of these receptors is a woman aged 40 to 50 with COVID-19, enrolled during active disease. Both conserved end residues are part of each CDR3. A D gene is named only where the DNA matches it firmly. A row's size may be missing; if present it is once, few, many or a size class.

TRBJ1-1 | TRBV5-1 | . | . | TGCGCCAGCAGCTTGGGGACAGTCCCGGGCACTGAAGCTTTCTTT | CASSLGTVPGTEAFF
TRBJ1-1 | TRBV2 | . | TRBD1 | TGTGCCAGCGCTTCGGGACAGAATTTTATAATGAACACTGAAGCTTTCTTT | CASASGQNFIMNTEAFF
TRBJ2-7 | TRBV7-8 | once | TRBD2 | TGTGCCAGCAGCTCGGGAGGGGACGCCTCCTACGAGCAGTACTTC | CASSSGGDASYEQYF
TRBJ1-2 | TRBV5-4 | . | . | TGTGCCAGCAGCTCCGGGGGGCCTAACTATGGCTACACCTTC | CASSSGGPNYGYTF
TRBJ2-1 | TRBV6-4 | . | TRBD2 | TGTGCCAGCAGTGCCGTGACTAGCAGGAGTGTCGATGAGCAGTTCTTC | CASSAVTSRSVDEQFF
TRBJ1-2 | TRBV7-8 | . | . | TGTGCCAGCAGCCCCCTGTTGTGGGGGGATAGCTACACCTTC | CASSPLLWGDSYTF
TRBJ2-7 | TRBV7-9 | few | TRBD2 | TGTGCCAGCGAGGGAGGGCTCGCCTGGGGCCAGTACTTC | CASEGGLAWGQYF
TRBJ1-1 | TRBV6-5 | . | . | TGTGCCAGCAGTTACATGAGGCGGGTTCTCACTGAAGCTTTCTTT | CASSYMRRVLTEAFF
TRBJ2-5 | TRBV4-3 | . | . | TGCGCCAGCAGCCAAGATGCCCCACGGGGCCCGTCAGGGGTTGGTCGGGAGACCCAGTACTTC | CASSQDAPRGPSGVGRETQYF
TRBJ2-5 | TRBV2 | . | TRBD2 | TGTGCCAGCAGCCGACTAGCGGGGGGGAAAGAGACCCAGTACTTC | CASSRLAGGKETQYF
TRBJ2-7 | TRBV28 | . | . | TGTGCCAGCAGTCTAGTAGGTCTAGGCTACGAGCAGTACTTC | CASSLVGLGYEQYF
TRBJ1-1 | TRBV30 | once | TRBD1 | TGTGCCTGGCCGAGGACAGGGAACACTGAAGCTTTCTTT | CAWPRTGNTEAFF
TRBJ2-5 | TRBV6-6 | . | . | TGTGCCAGCAGTTACTCGAGACAGCAAGAGACCCAGTACTTC | CASSYSRQQETQYF
TRBJ2-3 | TRBV5-6 | . | TRBD2 | TGTGCCAGCAGCTTGTTCCTAGCGGGAGCGGGGGGCACAGATACGCAGTATTTT | CASSLFLAGAGGTDTQYF
TRBJ2-7 | TRBV29-1 | . | TRBD1 | TGCAGCGTTCAGGGGACAGGGATCTACGAGCAGTACTTC | CSVQGTGIYEQYF
TRBJ1-2 | TRBV7-2 | . | TRBD1 | TGTGCCAGCAGCTCGTTGCAGGGGGCTTATGGCTACACCTTC | CASSSLQGAYGYTF